The 30 T cell receptor beta chains presented below share a single source sample, sequenced in a study of T cell responses to AZD1222 COVID-19 vaccine. Sequencing used immunoSEQ multiplex PCR; TCRdb keeps in-frame clones, though not all of them. The sample carries 100,000 or so clones, approximately 90% recorded once. Here the sequenced sample was peripheral blood, taken 28 days after the second AZD1222 dose. These receptors were taken from an adult who received the AZD1222 COVID-19 vaccine.

The V gene is TRBV6-5, the J gene TRBJ1-2; the D gene is possibly TRBD1 (6 bases). The germline CDR1 and CDR2 sequences are MNHEY and SVGAGI. V gave up 5 bases and J gave up 2 bases, with 12 bases separating them. The CDR3 sequence is 14 residues long. The CDR3 nucleotides read TGTGCCAGCAGTCAACGGACAGAAAACTATGGCTACACCTTC. This encodes CASSQRTENYGYTF.

The V call is TRBV28, the J call TRBJ1-2, with a weak D call TRBD1 (5 bases). Germline V gene data show CDR1 as MDHEN and CDR2 as SYDVKM. The CDR3 length is 13 residues. V lost 7 bases and J lost 5, with 14 bases in between. The CDR3 protein is CASTLDSLYGYTF. The CDR3 DNA follows: TGTGCCAGCACCCTAGACAGTTTATATGGCTACACCTTC.

This chain connects TRBV14 to TRBJ1-1; D may be TRBD1 (6 bases). The germline V gene encodes CDR1 SGHDN and CDR2 FVKESK. This CDR3 is 15 amino acids long. Trimming pared 2 bases from V and 0 bases from J, leaving 10 bases between. The CDR3 DNA is TGTGCCAGCAGCCAATTGACAGGTGTGAACACTGAAGCTTTCTTT. Residues: CASSQLTGVNTEAFF.

This chain's CDR3 is CASSPGNEAFF. The CDR3 coding sequence is TGTGCCAGCAGCCCCGGGAATGAAGCTTTCTTT. The chain employs TRBV6-5 and TRBJ1-1; no clear D. Per the germline V gene, CDR1 is MNHEY and CDR2 is SVGAGI. With 6 bases removed from V and 7 bases from J, the gap between germline ends came to 9 bases. This CDR3 contains 11 residues.

The chain links TRBV7-2 to TRBJ2-3; tentatively, D is TRBD1 or TRBD2 (6 bases each). CDR3 length equals 19 residues. Germline V gene data show CDR1 as SGHTA and CDR2 as FQGNSA. V lost 0 bases and J lost 2, with 21 bases in between. The CDR3 DNA sequence: TGTGCCAGCAGCTTAGCGCGGGGTGGGACAAGAGCCATCACAGATACGCAGTATTTT. This encodes CASSLARGGTRAITDTQYF.

This clone occurred once. V and J are TRBV5-5 and TRBJ2-1, with 15 nucleotides matching TRBD2. V shed 4 bases and J 7 bases; nucleotides not matched to a gene: 3. This CDR3 contains 15 residues. The germline gives CDR1 SGHKS, CDR2 YYEKEE (reference sequence). CDR3 sequence: CASSGLAGGHNEQFF. The CDR3 DNA reads TGTGCCAGCAGCGGACTAGCGGGGGGGCATAATGAGCAGTTCTTC.

V is TRBV19 and J is TRBJ1-1, with D unclear. This CDR3 has 14 amino acids. Germline CDR1 reads LNHDA; CDR2 reads SQIVND (reference sequence). Trimming removed 5 bases from V and 0 bases from J, with 10 bases in between. The CDR3 reads CASSLGWVNTEAFF. CDR3 sequence (DNA): TGTGCCAGTAGTTTGGGGTGGGTGAACACTGAAGCTTTCTTT.

The chain combines TRBV27 with TRBJ1-4, with 10 nucleotides matching TRBD1. The germline V gene has CDR1 MNHEY and CDR2 SMNVEV (reference sequence). The CDR3 is 15 amino acids. J gave up 8 bases and V 6 bases, and 9 bases lay outside the gene matches. DNA for the CDR3: TGTGCCAGCAGCATCACCGGGACAGGGGCAGAAAAACTGTTTTTT. Encoded protein: CASSITGTGAEKLFF.

The CDR3 DNA reads TGTGCCAGCAGTTACAGTGAAGCTTTCTTT. It codes for CASSYSEAFF. This chain connects TRBV6-5 to TRBJ1-1, with no clear D. The CDR3 spans 10 residues. V was clipped by 2 bases and J by 7 bases, with 2 bases between them. Germline CDR1 and CDR2: MNHEY and SVGAGI.

Of note for this clone: The sample carries other DNA sequences with the same CDR3. In DNA, the CDR3 is TGCGCCAGCAGCTTCGGGGGAAACACCGGGGAGCTGTTTTTT. It yields the protein CASSFGGNTGELFF. The gene calls are TRBV5-1 and TRBJ2-2, with D possibly TRBD2 on 6 matching bases. This CDR3 is built from 14 residues. V was cut by 2 bases and J by 2 bases, with 7 bases left in between. CDR1 SGHRS and CDR2 YFSETQ come from the germline V gene.

This chain joins TRBV5-5 and TRBJ2-5, with 11 nucleotides matching TRBD2. Germline CDR1 SGHKS, CDR2 YYEKEE (reference sequence). The CDR3 is 19 residues long. V dropped 0 bases and J dropped 2; count of bases not matched to a gene: 12. The CDR3 region is CASSLAVGTSGGTQETQYF. The CDR3 nucleotides read TGTGCCAGCAGCTTGGCTGTGGGTACTAGCGGGGGTACTCAAGAGACCCAGTACTTC.

This clone appeared once. The chain employs TRBV4-1 and TRBJ2-1, with D possibly being TRBD2 (5 bases). Germline V gene lookup returns CDR1 MGHRA and CDR2 YSYEKL. The CDR3 is 13 amino acids. Trimming left V 3 bases short and J 10 bases short, with 13 bases between. The CDR3: CASSQAVGEEQFF. The CDR3 DNA is TGCGCCAGCAGCCAGGCAGTTGGGGAGGAGCAGTTCTTC.

The V and J genes are TRBV5-1 and TRBJ2-7; 8 nucleotides match TRBD2. The germline CDR1 and CDR2 sequences are SGHRS and YFSETQ. This CDR3 spans 15 amino acids. The V and J ends lost 1 base and 2 bases, in that order; junction bases with no gene match: 5. CDR3 nucleotides: TGCGCCAGCAGCTTGACCAGCGGGGGAACCTACGAGCAGTACTTC. Its protein is CASSLTSGGTYEQYF.

The V and J genes are TRBV30 and TRBJ1-2; 11 nucleotides line up with TRBD1. Germline trimming cut 4 bases from V and 8 bases from J; bases unmatched to any gene: 9. This CDR3 contains 14 residues. Germline values: CDR1 GTSNPN, CDR2 SVGIG (reference sequence). CDR3 DNA: TGTGCCTGGACTCCCGGACAGGGGGCGAGAGGCTACACCTTC. The encoded protein is CAWTPGQGARGYTF.

The genes are TRBV19 and TRBJ2-3; perhaps D is TRBD1 or TRBD2 (7 bases each). Per germline, CDR1 LNHDA and CDR2 SQIVND (reference sequence). The CDR3 is 16 amino acids. V was trimmed by 2 bases and J by 2 bases, leaving 14 bases between them. CDR3 nucleotide sequence: TGTGCCAGTAGTATAAGCGGGACAGCTAACACAGATACGCAGTATTTT. It translates to CASSISGTANTDTQYF.

The J gene is TRBJ2-1, the V gene TRBV2; TRBD2 matches 7 bases. CDR1 and CDR2 (germline): SNHLY, FYNNEI. The CDR3 is 18 amino acids. Trimming took 3 bases from V and 3 from J; bases not matched to a gene: 14. The CDR3 DNA sequence: TGTGCCAGCAGTGACCCCGGCTGGCTAGCGGATGACTACAATGAGCAGTTCTTC. Encoded protein: CASSDPGWLADDYNEQFF.

The V call is TRBV28, the J call TRBJ1-4, with TRBD1 matching over 10 bases. The CDR3 is 15 residues long. The V and J ends lost 7 bases and 8 bases, in that order; junction bases with no gene match: 10. The germline V gene has CDR1 MDHEN and CDR2 SYDVKM. CDR3 nucleotide sequence: TGTGCCAGCACCCTACTACCGGGACAGGGGGAAAAACTGTTTTTT. Residues: CASTLLPGQGEKLFF.

The genes are TRBV7-8 and TRBJ1-2, with a tentative D call TRBD1 (5 bases). Germline V gene lookup returns CDR1 SGHVS and CDR2 FQNEAQ. CDR3 length: 16 residues. V lost 4 bases, J lost 0 bases, and 15 bases lay in between. This CDR3 reads CASSSQGEGSNYGYTF. CDR3 DNA: TGTGCCAGCAGCTCCCAAGGGGAGGGATCTAACTATGGCTACACCTTC.

The CDR3 region has the DNA TGTGCCAGTAGTATCGGCAAGAACACTGAAGCTTTCTTT. Translation gives CASSIGKNTEAFF. V is TRBV19 and J is TRBJ1-1; D is unresolved. Trimming cost V 3 bases and J 1 base, with 6 bases left between them. Germline lookup yields CDR1 LNHDA and CDR2 SQIVND (reference sequence). The CDR3 contains 13 residues.

The chain couples TRBV3-1 (or the pseudogene TRBV3-2) to TRBJ2-2; 7 nucleotides match TRBD2. V shed 4 bases and J 6 bases; nucleotides not matched to a gene: 5. This CDR3 is 14 amino acids long. Per germline, CDR1 LGHDT and CDR2 YNNKEL (reference sequence). In DNA, the CDR3 is TGTGCCAGCAGCCCCGCGGGGGAAGCCGGGGAGCTGTTTTTT. Residues: CASSPAGEAGELFF.

The rearrangement uses TRBV4-2 and TRBJ1-5, with 11 positions matching TRBD1. Germline V lookup: CDR1 LGHNA, CDR2 YNFKEQ. J was trimmed by 7 bases and V by 3 bases; bases with no gene match: 8. This CDR3 has 16 residues. The chain's CDR3 is CASSHFGRDRGQPQHF. The CDR3 region has the DNA TGTGCCAGCAGCCACTTCGGACGGGACAGGGGGCAGCCCCAGCATTTT.

This chain joins TRBV5-5 and TRBJ1-2; D is unclear. V was shortened by 2 bases and J by 5 bases, with 7 bases between the two germline ends. CDR1 is SGHKS, CDR2 YYEKEE, per germline (reference sequence). This CDR3 has 12 residues. The CDR3 DNA follows: TGTGCCAGCAGCTTACCAGCGTATGGCTACACCTTC. It translates to CASSLPAYGYTF.

The chain is built from TRBV14 and TRBJ2-5, with D tentatively TRBD1 (5 bases). The CDR3 totals 16 residues. The V gene's germline CDR1 is SGHDN and CDR2 FVKESK. V was pared by 3 bases and J by 0 bases, with 14 bases between. CDR3 bases: TGTGCCAGCAGCCAGGCGGCAGGGTCCTACCAAGAGACCCAGTACTTC. Translation gives CASSQAAGSYQETQYF.

This clone showed up just a few times. The V and J genes are TRBV12-3 or TRBV12-4 and TRBJ1-6, with D uncertain. The CDR3 covers 12 residues. Trimming took off 3 bases at V and 7 bases at J, with 4 bases between the two ends. CDR3 nucleotides: TGTGCCAGCAGTTTCTCGAATTCACCCCTCCACTTT. Amino acid sequence: CASSFSNSPLHF.

This rearrangement joins TRBV19 to TRBJ2-3; 13 bases agree with TRBD2. V lost 3 bases to trimming and J lost 2 bases; unmatched junction nucleotides: 5. The germline V gene has CDR1 LNHDA and CDR2 SQIVND (reference sequence). This CDR3 contains 17 residues. CDR3 bases: TGTGCCAGTAGTATCACTAGCGGGGGGGGAGCCACAGATACGCAGTATTTT. Translated: CASSITSGGGATDTQYF. Filled out from reference TRBV19 and TRBJ2-3, the complete variable domain reads DGGITQSPKYLFRKEGQNVTLSCEQNLNHDAMYWYRQDPGQGLRLIYYSQIVNDFQKGDIAEGYSVSREKKESFPLTVTSAQKNPTAFYLCASSITSGGGATDTQYFGPGTRLTVL.

The rearrangement links TRBV12-3 or TRBV12-4 to TRBJ1-1; TRBD1 aligns across 8 bases. J was trimmed by 6 bases and V by 3 bases; bases with no gene match: 3. CDR3 length equals 13 residues. The CDR3 reads CASSLPQGAEAFF. Written as DNA, the CDR3 is TGTGCCAGCAGTTTGCCACAGGGGGCTGAAGCTTTCTTT.

Here the CDR3 reads CASSIGGQGSGNTIYF. CDR3 nucleotide sequence: TGTGCCAGTAGTATCGGGGGACAGGGATCTGGAAACACCATATATTTT. The rearrangement uses TRBV19 and TRBJ1-3; 9 bases align to TRBD1. The CDR3 runs 16 residues. Germline assignment: CDR1 LNHDA and CDR2 SQIVND (reference sequence). V shed 3 bases, J shed 1 base, and the junction held 4 bases outside the gene matches.

The rearrangement joins TRBV30 to TRBJ1-1; D possibly corresponds to TRBD1 (5 bases). The CDR3 sequence is 12 residues long. The ends were cut back, 5 bases at V and 0 bases at J, with 7 bases in the middle. Germline assignment: CDR1 GTSNPN and CDR2 SVGIG (reference sequence). The CDR3 loop reads CAWGGMNTEAFF. CDR3 DNA: TGTGCCTGGGGGGGTATGAACACTGAAGCTTTCTTT.

The chain is built from TRBV30 and TRBJ1-2; 7 nucleotides agree with TRBD1. The V gene's germline CDR1 is GTSNPN and CDR2 SVGIG (reference sequence). The V and J ends lost 0 bases and 7 bases, in that order; junction bases with no gene match: 14. The CDR3 runs 16 residues. The CDR3 coding sequence is TGTGCCTGGAGTGTACATGGGGGGACAGCCCCTGCTGGCTACACCTTC. Translating gives CAWSVHGGTAPAGYTF. The full variable domain, its missing parts supplied by reference TRBV30 and TRBJ1-2, is SQTIHQWPATLVQPVGSPLSLECTVEGTSNPNLYWYRQAAGRGLQLLFYSVGIGQISSEVPQNLSASRPQDRQFILSSKKLLLSDSGFYLCAWSVHGGTAPAGYTFGSGTRLTVV.

J is TRBJ1-6 and V is TRBV9, with D perhaps TRBD1 (5 bases). CDR1 is SGDLS, CDR2 YYNGEE, per germline. This CDR3 has 14 residues. The V end lost 5 bases, the J end lost 8 bases, and 14 bases lay between the germline ends. The CDR3 sequence: CASRGGVRDSPLHF. The CDR3 nucleotides are TGTGCCAGCAGGGGGGGGGTCAGGGATTCACCCCTCCACTTT.